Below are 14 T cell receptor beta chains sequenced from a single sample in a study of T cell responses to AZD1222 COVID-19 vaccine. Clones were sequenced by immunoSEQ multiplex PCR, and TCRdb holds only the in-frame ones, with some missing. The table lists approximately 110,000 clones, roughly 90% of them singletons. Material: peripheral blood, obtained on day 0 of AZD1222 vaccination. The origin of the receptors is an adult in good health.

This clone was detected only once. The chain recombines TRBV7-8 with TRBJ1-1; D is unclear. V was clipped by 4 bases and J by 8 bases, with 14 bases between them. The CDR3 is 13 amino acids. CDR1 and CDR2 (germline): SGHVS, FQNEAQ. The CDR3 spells CASSSQTLTEAFF. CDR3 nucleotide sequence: TGTGCCAGCAGCTCCCAGACACTCACGGAAGCTTTCTTT.

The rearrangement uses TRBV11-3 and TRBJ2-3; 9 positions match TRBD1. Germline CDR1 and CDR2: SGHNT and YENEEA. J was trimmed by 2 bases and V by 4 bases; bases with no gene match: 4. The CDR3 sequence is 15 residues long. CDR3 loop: CASSSGQGHTDTQYF. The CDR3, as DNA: TGTGCCAGCAGCTCCGGACAGGGGCACACAGATACGCAGTATTTT.

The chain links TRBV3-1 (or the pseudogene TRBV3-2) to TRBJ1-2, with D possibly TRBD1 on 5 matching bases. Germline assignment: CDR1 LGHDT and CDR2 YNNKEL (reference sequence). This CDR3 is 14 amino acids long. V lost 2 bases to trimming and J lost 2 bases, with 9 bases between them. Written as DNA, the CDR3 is TGTGCCAGCAGCCAACCAGGGCTAAACTATGGCTACACCTTC. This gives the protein CASSQPGLNYGYTF.

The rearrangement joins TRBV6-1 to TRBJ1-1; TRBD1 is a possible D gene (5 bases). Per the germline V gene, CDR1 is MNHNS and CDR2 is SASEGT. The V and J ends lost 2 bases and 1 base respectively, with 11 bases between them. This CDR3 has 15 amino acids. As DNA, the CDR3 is TGTGCCAGCAGTGAATGGCGACAGTCGAACACTGAAGCTTTCTTT. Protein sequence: CASSEWRQSNTEAFF.

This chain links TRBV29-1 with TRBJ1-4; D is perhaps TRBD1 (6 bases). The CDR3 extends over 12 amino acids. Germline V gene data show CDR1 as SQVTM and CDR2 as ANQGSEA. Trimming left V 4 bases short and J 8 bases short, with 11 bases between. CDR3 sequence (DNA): TGCAGCGTTGGCAGGGGAGAGGAAAAACTGTTTTTT. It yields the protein CSVGRGEEKLFF.

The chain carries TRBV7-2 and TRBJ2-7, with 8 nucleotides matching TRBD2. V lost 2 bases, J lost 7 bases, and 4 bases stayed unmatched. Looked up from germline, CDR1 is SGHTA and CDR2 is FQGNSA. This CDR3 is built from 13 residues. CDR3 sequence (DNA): TGTGCCAGCAGCTTAACAGCGGGGGTTGAGCAGTACTTC. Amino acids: CASSLTAGVEQYF.

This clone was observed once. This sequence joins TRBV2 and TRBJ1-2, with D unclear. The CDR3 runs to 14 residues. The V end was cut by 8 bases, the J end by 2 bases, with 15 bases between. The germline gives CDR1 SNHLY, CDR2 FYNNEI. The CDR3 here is CASLRLDRNYGYTF. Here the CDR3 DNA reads TGTGCCAGCCTCAGGTTGGACCGGAACTATGGCTACACCTTC.

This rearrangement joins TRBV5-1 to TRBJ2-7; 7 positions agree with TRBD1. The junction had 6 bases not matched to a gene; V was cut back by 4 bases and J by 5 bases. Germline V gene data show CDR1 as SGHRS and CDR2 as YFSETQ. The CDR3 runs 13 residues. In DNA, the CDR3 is TGCGCCAGCAGCCGTGAGGGGGCCCACGAGCAGTACTTC. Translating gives CASSREGAHEQYF. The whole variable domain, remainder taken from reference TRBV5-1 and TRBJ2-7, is KAGVTQTPRYLIKTRGQQVTLSCSPISGHRSVSWYQQTPGQGLQFLFEYFSETQRNKGNFPGRFSGRQFSNSRSEMNVSTLELGDSALYLCASSREGAHEQYFGPGTRLTVT.

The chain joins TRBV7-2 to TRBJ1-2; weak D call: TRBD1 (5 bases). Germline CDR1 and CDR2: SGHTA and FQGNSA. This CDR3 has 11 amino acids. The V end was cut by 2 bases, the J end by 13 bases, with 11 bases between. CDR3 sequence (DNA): TGTGCCAGCAGCTTAAGGACGGGGGGCACCTTC. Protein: CASSLRTGGTF.

The CDR3 sequence: CASSPYEQYV. Here the CDR3 DNA reads TGTGCCAGCAGCCCCTACGAGCAGTACGTC. The rearrangement uses TRBV21-1 and TRBJ2-7. TRBV21-1 is a recognized pseudogene. This CDR3 is built from 10 residues.

In DNA, the CDR3 is TGTGCCAGCAAACAGGGGTGGTTGGGGAATCAGCCCCAGCATTTT. Translation gives CASKQGWLGNQPQHF. The rearrangement uses TRBV2 and TRBJ1-5; 7 bases are shared with TRBD1. This CDR3 is built from 15 residues. The germline gives CDR1 SNHLY, CDR2 FYNNEI. V lost 7 bases, J lost 4 bases, and 10 bases stayed unmatched.

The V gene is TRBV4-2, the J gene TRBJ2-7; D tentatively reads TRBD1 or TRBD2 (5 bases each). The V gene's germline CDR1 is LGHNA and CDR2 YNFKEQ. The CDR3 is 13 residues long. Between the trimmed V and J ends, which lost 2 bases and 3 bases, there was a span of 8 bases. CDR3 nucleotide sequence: TGTGCCAGCAGCCAAAGGGGAGACTACGAGCAGTACTTC. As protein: CASSQRGDYEQYF.

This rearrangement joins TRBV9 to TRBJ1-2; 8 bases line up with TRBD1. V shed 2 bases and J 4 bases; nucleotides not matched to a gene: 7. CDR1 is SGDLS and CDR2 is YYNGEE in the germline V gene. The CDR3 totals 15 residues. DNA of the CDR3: TGTGCCAGCAGCGTTCGGGACAGGAGGGCCTATGGCTACACCTTC. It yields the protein CASSVRDRRAYGYTF.

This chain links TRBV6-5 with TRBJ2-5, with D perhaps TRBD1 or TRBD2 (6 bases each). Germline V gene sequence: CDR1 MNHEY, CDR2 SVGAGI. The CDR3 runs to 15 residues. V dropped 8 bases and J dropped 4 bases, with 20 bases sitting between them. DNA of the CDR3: TGTGCCAGCGGGGGGCAGGGAGGTTTTTTAGAGACCCAGTACTTC. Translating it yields CASGGQGGFLETQYF.